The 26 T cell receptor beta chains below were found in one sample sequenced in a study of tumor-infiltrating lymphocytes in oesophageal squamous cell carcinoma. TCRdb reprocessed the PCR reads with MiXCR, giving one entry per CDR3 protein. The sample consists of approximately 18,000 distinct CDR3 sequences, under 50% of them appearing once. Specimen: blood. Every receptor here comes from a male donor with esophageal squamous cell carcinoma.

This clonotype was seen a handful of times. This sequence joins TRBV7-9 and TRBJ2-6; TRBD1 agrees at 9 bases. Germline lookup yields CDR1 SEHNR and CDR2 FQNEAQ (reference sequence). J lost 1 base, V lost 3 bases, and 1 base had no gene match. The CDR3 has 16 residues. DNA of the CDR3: TGTGCCAGCAGCTTGGACAGGGGTTCTGGGGCCAACGTCCTGACTTTC. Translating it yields CASSLDRGSGANVLTF.

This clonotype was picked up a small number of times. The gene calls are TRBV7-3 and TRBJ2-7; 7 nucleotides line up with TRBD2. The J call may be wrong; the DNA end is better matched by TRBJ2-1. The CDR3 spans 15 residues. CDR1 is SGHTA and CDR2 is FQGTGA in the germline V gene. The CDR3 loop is CASSSSGTTYNEQFF. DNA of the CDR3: TGTGCCAGCAGCTCCTCCGGGACTACCTACAATGAGCAGTTCTTC.

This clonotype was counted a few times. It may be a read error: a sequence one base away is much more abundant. The CDR3 reads CASSPLTSGGGVDTQFF. The CDR3 bases are TGTGCCAGCAGTCCATTGACTAGCGGGGGGGGGGTTGATACGCAGTTTTTT. The chain carries TRBV28 and TRBJ1-4, with a tentative D call TRBD1 (5 bases). V shed 5 bases and J shed 16 bases, with 32 bases lying between them. The CDR3 spans 17 residues. In germline, CDR1 is MDHEN, CDR2 SYDVKM.

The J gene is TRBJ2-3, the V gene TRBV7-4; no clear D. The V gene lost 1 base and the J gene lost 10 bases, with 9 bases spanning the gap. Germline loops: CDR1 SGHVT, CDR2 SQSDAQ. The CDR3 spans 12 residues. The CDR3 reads CASSLGPRAQYF. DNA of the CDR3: TGTGCCAGCAGCTTAGGGCCCAGAGCGCAGTATTTT.

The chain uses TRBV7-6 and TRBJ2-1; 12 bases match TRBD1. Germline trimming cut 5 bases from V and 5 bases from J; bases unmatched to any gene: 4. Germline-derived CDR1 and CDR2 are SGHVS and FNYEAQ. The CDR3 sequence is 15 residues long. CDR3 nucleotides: TGTGCCAGCAGCGGGGACAGGGGGCTTGACAATGAGCAGTTCTTC. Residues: CASSGDRGLDNEQFF.

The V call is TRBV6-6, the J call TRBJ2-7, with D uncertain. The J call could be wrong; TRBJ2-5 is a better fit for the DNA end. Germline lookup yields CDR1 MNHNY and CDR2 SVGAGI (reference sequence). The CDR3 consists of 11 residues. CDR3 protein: CASSYLETQYF. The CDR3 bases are TGTGCCAGCAGTTACTTGGAGACCCAGTACTTC.

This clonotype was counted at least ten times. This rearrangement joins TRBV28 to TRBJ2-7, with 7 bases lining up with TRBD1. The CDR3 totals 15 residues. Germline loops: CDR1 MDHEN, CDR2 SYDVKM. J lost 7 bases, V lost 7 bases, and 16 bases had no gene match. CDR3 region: CASMFGTARSWEQYF. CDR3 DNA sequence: TGTGCCAGCATGTTCGGGACAGCCCGCTCTTGGGAGCAGTACTTC.

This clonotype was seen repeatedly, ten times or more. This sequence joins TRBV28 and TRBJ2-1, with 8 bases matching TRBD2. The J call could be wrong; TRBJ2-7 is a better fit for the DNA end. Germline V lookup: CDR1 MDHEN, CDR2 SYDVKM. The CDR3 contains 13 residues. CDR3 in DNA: TGTGCCAGCAGATACCCAGCGGGGGTTGAGCAGTACTTC. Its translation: CASRYPAGVEQYF.

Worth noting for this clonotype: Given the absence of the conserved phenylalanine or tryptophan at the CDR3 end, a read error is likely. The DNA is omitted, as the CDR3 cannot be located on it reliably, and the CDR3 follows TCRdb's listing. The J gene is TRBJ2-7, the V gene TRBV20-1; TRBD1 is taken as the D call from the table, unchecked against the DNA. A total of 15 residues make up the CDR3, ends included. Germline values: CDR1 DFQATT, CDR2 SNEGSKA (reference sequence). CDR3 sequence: CSAVDRVNYGYTFGS.

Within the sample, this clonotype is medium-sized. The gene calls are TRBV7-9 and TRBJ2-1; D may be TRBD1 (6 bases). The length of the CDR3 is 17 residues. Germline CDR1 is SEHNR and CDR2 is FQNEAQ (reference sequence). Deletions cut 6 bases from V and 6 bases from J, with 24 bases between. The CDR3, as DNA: TGTGCCAGCAGTCACCTGAACACAGGGCTAACTGCCAATGAGCAGTTCTTC. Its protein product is CASSHLNTGLTANEQFF.

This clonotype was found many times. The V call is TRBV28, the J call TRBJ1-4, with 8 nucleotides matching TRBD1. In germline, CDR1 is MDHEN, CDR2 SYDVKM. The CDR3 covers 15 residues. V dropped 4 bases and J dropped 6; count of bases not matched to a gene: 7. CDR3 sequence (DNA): TGTGCCAGCAGTTCCCTGGACAGGGATCATGAAAAACTGTTTTTT. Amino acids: CASSSLDRDHEKLFF.

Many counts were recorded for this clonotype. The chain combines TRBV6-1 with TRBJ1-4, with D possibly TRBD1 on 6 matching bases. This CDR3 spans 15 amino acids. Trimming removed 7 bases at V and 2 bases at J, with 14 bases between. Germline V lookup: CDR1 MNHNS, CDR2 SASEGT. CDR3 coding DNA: TGTGCCAGCACCGCCGAGACAGGTACTAATGAAAAACTGTTTTTT. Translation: CASTAETGTNEKLFF.

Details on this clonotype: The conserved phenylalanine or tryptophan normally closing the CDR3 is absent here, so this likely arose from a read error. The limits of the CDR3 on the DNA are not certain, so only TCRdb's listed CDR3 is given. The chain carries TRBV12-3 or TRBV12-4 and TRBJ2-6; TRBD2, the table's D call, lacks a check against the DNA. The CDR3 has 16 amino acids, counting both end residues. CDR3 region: CASSHGGAEDTQYFGA.

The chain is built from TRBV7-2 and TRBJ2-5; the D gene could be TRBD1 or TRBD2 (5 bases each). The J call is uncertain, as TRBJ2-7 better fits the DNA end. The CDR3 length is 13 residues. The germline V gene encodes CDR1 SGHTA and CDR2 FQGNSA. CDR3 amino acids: CASSSGGGTEQYF. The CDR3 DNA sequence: TGTGCCAGCAGCTCCGGTGGGGGAACCGAGCAGTACTTC.

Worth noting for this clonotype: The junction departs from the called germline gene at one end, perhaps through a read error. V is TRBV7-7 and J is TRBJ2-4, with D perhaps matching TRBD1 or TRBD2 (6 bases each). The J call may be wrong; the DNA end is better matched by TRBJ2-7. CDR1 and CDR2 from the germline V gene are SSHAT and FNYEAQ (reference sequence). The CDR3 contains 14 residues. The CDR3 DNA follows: TGTGCTAGCAGTCCCGGGGGCGGGAACCACGAGCAGTACTTC. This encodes CASSPGGGNHEQYF.

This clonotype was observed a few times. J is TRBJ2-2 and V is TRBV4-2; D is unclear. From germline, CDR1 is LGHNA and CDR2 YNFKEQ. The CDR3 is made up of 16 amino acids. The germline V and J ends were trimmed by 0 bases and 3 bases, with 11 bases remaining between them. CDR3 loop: CASSQEVNEHTGELFF. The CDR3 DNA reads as TGTGCCAGCAGCCAAGAGGTGAACGAGCACACCGGGGAGCTGTTTTTT.

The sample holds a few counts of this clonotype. CDR3 coding DNA: TGTGCCAGCAGCTACTCCGGGTGGGAGACCCAGTACTTC. Residues: CASSYSGWETQYF. The chain combines TRBV7-8 with TRBJ2-5; the D is unclear. This CDR3 contains 13 residues. Trimming removed 4 bases from V and 5 bases from J, with 11 bases in between. Per germline, CDR1 SGHVS and CDR2 FQNEAQ.

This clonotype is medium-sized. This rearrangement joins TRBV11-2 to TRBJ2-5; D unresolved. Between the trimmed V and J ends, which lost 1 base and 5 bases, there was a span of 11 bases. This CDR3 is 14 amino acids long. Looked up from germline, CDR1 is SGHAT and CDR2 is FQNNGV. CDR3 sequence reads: CASSLGVEMETQYF. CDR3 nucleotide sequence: TGTGCCAGCAGCTTAGGTGTGGAGATGGAGACCCAGTACTTC.

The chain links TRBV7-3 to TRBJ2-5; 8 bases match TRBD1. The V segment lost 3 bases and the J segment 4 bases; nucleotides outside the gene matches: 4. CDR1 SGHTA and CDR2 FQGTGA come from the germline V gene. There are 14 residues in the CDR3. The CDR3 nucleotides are TGTGCCAGCAGCTTCAGGGGGCAGGGAGAGACCCAGTACTTC. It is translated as CASSFRGQGETQYF.

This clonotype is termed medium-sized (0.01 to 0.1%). CDR3 protein: CASSVARTVPYEQYF. The DNA of the CDR3 is TGTGCCAGCAGTGTAGCAAGGACGGTCCCCTACGAGCAGTACTTC. The chain combines TRBV6-1 with TRBJ2-7; D not resolved. CDR3 length equals 15 residues. V gave up 4 bases and J gave up 2 bases, with 15 bases separating them. CDR1 MNHNS and CDR2 SASEGT come from the germline V gene.

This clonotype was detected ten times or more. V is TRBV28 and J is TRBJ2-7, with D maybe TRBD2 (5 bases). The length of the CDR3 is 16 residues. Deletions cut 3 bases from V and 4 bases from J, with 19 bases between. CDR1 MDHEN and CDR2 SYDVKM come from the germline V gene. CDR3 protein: CASSFHLGILTYEQYF. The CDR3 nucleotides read TGTGCCAGCAGTTTTCACCTCGGGATCTTAACGTACGAGCAGTACTTC. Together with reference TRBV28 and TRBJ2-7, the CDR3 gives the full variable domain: DVKVTQSSRYLVKRTGEKVFLECVQDMDHENMFWYRQDPGLGLRLIYFSYDVKMKEKGDIPEGYSVSREKKERFSLILESASTNQTSMYLCASSFHLGILTYEQYFGPGTRLTVT.

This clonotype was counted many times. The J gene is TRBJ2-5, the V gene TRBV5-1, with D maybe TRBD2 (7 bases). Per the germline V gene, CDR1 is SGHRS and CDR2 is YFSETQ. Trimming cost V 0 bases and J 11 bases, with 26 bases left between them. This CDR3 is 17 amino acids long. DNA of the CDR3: TGCGCCAGCAGCTTGGTGGTAGCGGGTAAGGGGGACAATGAGCAGTACTTC. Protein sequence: CASSLVVAGKGDNEQYF.

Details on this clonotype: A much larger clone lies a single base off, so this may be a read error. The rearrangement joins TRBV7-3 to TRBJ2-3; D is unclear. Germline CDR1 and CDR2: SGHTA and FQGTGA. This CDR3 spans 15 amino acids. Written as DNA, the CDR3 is TGTGCCAGCAGCCCGTCCTACCTAGGCACAGATACGCGGTATTTT. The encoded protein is CASSPSYLGTDTRYF.

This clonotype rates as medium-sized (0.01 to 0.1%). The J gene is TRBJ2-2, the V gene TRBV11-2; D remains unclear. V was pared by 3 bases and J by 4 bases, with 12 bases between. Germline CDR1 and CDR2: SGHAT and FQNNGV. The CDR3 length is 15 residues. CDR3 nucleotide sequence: TGTGCCAGCAGCTTTACCCAGGTCCTCACCGGGGAGCTGTTTTTT. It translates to CASSFTQVLTGELFF.

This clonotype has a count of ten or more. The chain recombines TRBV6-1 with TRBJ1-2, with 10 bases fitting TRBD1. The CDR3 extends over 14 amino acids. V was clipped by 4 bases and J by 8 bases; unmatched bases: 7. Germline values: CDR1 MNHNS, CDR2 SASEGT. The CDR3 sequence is CASSAAGTGVGYTF. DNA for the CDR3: TGTGCCAGCAGTGCTGCCGGGACAGGGGTCGGCTACACCTTC.

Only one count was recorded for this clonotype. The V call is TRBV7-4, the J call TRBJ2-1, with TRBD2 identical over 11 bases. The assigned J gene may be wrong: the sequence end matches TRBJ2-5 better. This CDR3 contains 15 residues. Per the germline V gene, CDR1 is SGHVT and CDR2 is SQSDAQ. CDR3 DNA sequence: TGTGCCAGCACCCTACTAGCGGGAGCGGCAGAGACCCAGTACTTC. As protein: CASTLLAGAAETQYF.